This T cell receptor (beta chain) was identified in a study of blood T cell repertoires in COVID-19. For the study at large: Both acute and convalescent COVID-19 samples were obtained from the United States, Italy and Spain.

One Seattle source followed patients from active infection through their disease course. Looked up from germline, CDR1 is SGDLS and CDR2 is YYNGEE. The CDR3 covers 15 residues. V lost 3 bases to trimming and J lost 0 bases, with 10 bases between them. Original handling: Amplification of reference gene primers was used by the study to estimate nucleated cell counts. Profiled with immunoSEQ multiplex PCR; TCRdb holds only in-frame clones, not every one. From that table come the V and J calls and clone size; the DNA was used to work out D and trimming. The repertoire holds under 400,000 clones, with 85% to 90% as singletons. This clone occurred a few times.

The sequence derives from a woman younger than 45 with COVID-19, enrolled during active disease. Sample: peripheral blood. The chain uses TRBV9 and TRBJ1-3; possible D gene TRBD1, 5 bases. The CDR3 loop reads CASSGQLHSGNTIYF. Written as DNA, the CDR3 is TGTGCCAGCAGCGGACAGCTACACTCTGGAAACACCATATATTTT.